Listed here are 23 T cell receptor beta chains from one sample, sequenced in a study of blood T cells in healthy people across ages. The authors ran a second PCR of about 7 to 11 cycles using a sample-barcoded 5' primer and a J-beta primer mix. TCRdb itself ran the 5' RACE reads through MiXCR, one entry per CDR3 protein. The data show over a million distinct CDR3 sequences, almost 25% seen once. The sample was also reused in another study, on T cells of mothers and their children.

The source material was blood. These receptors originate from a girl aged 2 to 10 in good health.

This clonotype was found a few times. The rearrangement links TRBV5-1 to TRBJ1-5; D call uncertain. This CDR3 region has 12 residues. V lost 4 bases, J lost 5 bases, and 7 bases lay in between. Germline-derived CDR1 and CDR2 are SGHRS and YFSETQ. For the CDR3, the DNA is TGCGCCAGCAGCGTATGCTATCAGCCCCAGCATTTT. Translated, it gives CASSVCYQPQHF.

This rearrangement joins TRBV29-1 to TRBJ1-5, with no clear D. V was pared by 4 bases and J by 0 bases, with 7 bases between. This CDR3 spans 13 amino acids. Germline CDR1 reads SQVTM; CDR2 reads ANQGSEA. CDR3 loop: CSVVQNSNQPQHF. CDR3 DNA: TGCAGCGTTGTGCAGAATAGCAATCAGCCCCAGCATTTT.

The CDR3 DNA reads as TGTGCCATCAGGCAGGGACAGGGTTGGACTGAAGCTTTCTTT. Translation: CAIRQGQGWTEAFF. The V call is TRBV10-3, the J call TRBJ1-1; 9 nucleotides line up with TRBD1. The CDR3 length is 14 residues. The J segment lost 5 bases and the V segment lost 6 bases, leaving 7 bases of the junction unmatched. Germline V gene data show CDR1 as ENHRY and CDR2 as SYGVKD.

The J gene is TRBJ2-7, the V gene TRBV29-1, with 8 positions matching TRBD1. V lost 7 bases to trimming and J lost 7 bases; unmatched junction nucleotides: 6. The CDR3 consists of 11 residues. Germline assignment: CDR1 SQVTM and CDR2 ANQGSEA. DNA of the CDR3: TGCAGCGGACAGGGGACGGGAGAGCAGTACTTC. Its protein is CSGQGTGEQYF.

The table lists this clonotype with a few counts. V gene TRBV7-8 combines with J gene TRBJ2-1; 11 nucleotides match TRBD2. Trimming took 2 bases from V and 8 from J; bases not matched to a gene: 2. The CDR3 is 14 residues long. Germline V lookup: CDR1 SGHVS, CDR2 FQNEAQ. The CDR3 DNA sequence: TGTGCCAGCAGCTTACTAGCGGGGGGTCATGAGCAGTTCTTC. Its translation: CASSLLAGGHEQFF. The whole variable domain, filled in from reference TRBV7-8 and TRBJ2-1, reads GAGVSQSPRYKVAKRGQDVALRCDPISGHVSLFWYQQALGQGPEFLTYFQNEAQLDKSGLPSDRFFAERPEGSVSTLKIQRTQQEDSAVYLCASSLLAGGHEQFFGPGTRLTVL.

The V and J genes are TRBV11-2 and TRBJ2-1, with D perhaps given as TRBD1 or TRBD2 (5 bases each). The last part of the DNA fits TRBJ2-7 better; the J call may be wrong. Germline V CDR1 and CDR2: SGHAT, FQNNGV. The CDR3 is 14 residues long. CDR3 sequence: CASSLELGDYEQYF. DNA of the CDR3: TGTGCCAGCAGCTTAGAGTTGGGGGACTACGAGCAGTACTTC.

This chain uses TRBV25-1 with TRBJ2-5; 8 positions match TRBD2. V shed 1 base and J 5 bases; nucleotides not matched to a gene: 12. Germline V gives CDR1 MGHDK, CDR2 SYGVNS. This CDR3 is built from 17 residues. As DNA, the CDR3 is TGTGCCAGCAGTGAATTGTTGGTAGCGGGGAAGGCGGAGACCCAGTACTTC. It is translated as CASSELLVAGKAETQYF.

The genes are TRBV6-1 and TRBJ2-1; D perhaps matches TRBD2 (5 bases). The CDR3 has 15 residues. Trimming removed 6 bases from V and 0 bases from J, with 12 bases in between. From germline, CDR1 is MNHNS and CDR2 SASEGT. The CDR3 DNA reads TGTGCCAGCAGGCGGGCGGAGAGCTCCTACAATGAGCAGTTCTTC. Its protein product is CASRRAESSYNEQFF.

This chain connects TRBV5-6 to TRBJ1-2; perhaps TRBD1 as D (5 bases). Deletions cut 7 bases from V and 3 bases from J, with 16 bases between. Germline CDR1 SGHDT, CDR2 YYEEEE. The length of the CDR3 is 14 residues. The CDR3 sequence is CASWDPGDYYGYTF. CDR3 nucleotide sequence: TGTGCCAGCTGGGACCCGGGGGATTACTATGGCTACACCTTC.

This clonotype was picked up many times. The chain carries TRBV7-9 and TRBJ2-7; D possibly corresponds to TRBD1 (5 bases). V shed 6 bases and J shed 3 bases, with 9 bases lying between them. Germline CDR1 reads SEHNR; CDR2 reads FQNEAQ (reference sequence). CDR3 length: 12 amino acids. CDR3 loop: CASSSQGYEQYF. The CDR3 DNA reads TGTGCCAGCAGTTCCCAGGGCTACGAGCAGTACTTC.

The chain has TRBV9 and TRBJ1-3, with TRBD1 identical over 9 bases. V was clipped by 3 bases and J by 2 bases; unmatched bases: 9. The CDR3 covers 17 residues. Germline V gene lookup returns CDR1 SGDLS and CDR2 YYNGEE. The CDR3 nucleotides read TGTGCCAGCAGCGCCCGGGACAGGGTTTTCCCTGGAAACACCATATATTTT. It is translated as CASSARDRVFPGNTIYF.

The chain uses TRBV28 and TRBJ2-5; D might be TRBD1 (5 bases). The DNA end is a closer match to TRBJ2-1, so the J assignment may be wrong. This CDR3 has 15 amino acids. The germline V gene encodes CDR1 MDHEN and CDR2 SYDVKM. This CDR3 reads CASIAFTSRGHEQFF. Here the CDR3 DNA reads TGTGCCAGCATTGCCTTTACAAGTAGGGGCCATGAGCAGTTCTTC.

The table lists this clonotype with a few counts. The CDR3 here is CASSYSGRRDTQYF. CDR3 DNA sequence: TGTGCCAGCAGCTATAGCGGGAGGAGGGATACGCAGTATTTT. The chain combines TRBV7-9 with TRBJ2-3; TRBD2 matches at 10 bases. Germline CDR1 is SEHNR and CDR2 is FQNEAQ (reference sequence). The CDR3 sequence is 14 residues long. V shed 4 bases and J 6 bases; nucleotides not matched to a gene: 4.

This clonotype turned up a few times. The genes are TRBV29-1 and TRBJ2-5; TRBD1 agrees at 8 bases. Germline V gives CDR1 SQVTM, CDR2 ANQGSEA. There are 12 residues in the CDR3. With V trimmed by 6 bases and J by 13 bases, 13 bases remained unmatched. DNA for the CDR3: TGCAGCGTCGGACAGGGCCGAAACGAGCTGTACTTC. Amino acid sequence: CSVGQGRNELYF.

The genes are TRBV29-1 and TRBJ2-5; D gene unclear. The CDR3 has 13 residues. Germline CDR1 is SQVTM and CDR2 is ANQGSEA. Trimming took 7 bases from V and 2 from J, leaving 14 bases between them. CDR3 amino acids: CSARPTLQETQYF. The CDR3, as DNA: TGCAGCGCTCGACCGACCCTTCAAGAGACCCAGTACTTC. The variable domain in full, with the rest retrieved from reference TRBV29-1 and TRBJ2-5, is SAVISQKPSRDICQRGTSLTIQCQVDSQVTMMFWYRQQPGQSLTLIATANQGSEATYESGFVIDKFPISRPNLTFSTLTVSNMSPEDSSIYLCSARPTLQETQYFGPGTRLLVL.

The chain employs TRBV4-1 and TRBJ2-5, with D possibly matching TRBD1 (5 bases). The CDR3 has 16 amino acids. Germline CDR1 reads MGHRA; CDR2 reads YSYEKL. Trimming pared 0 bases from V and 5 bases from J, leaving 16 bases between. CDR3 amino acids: CASSQDRSSGAETQYF. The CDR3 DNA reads TGCGCCAGCAGCCAAGATAGGTCTAGTGGGGCCGAGACCCAGTACTTC.

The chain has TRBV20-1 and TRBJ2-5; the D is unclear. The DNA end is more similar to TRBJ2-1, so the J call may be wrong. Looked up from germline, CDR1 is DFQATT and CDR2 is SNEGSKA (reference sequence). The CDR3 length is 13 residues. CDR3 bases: TGCAGTGCTATTCAAGGGAACTTCGATGGGCAGTTCTTC. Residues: CSAIQGNFDGQFF.

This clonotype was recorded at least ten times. CDR3 amino acids: CASTPRVWDNEQFF. The CDR3 DNA follows: TGTGCCAGCACCCCTAGGGTCTGGGACAATGAGCAGTTCTTC. The J gene is TRBJ2-5, the V gene TRBV7-8, with unresolved D. The J call may not be correct, given that the DNA end is closer to TRBJ2-1. The CDR3 is 14 residues long. In germline, CDR1 is SGHVS, CDR2 FQNEAQ.

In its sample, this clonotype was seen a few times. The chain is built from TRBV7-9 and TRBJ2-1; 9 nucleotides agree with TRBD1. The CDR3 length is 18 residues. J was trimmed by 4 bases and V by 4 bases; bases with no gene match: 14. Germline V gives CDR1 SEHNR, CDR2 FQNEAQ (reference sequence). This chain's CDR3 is CASSSTKTGTGIYNEQFF. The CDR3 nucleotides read TGTGCCAGCAGCTCCACGAAGACCGGGACAGGGATTTACAATGAGCAGTTCTTC. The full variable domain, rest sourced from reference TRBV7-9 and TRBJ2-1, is DTGVSQNPRHKITKRGQNVTFRCDPISEHNRLYWYRQTLGQGPEFLTYFQNEAQLEKSRLLSDRFSAERPKGSFSTLEIQRTEQGDSAMYLCASSSTKTGTGIYNEQFFGPGTRLTVL.

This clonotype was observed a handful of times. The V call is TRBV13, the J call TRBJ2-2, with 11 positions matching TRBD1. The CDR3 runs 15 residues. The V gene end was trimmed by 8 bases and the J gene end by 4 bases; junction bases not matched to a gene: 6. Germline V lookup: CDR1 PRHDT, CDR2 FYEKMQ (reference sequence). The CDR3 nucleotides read TGTGCCAGCGGACAGGGGGCTTACCCCACCGGGGAGCTGTTTTTT. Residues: CASGQGAYPTGELFF.

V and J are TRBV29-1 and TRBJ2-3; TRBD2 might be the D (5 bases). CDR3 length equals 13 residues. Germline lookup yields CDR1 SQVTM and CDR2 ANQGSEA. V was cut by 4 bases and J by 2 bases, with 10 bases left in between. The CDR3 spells CSVGGLLTDTQYF. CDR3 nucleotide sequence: TGCAGCGTTGGCGGGCTACTCACAGATACGCAGTATTTT.

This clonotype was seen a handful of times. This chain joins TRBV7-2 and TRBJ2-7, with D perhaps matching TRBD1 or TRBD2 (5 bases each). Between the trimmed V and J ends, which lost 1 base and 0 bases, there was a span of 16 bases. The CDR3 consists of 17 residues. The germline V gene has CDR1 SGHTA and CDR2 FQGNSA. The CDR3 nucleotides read TGTGCCAGCAGCTTAGATCGGGGCGGGCCAAGCTCCTACGAGCAGTACTTC. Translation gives CASSLDRGGPSSYEQYF.

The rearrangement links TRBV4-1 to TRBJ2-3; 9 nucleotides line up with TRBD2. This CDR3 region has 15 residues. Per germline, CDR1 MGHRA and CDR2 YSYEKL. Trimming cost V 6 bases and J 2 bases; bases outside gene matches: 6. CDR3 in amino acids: CASRFLAGITDTQYF. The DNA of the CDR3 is TGCGCCAGCAGATTCCTAGCGGGGATCACAGATACGCAGTATTTT.